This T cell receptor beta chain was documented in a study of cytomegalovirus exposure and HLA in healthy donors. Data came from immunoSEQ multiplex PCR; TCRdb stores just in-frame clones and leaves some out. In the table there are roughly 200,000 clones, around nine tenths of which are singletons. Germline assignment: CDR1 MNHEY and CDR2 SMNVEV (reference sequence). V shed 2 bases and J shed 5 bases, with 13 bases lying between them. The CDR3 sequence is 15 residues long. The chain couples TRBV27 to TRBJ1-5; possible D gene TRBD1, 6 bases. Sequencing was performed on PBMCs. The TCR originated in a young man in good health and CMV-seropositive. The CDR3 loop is CASSLRGGTYQPQHF. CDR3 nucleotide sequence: TGTGCCAGCAGTTTACGAGGGGGGACCTATCAGCCCCAGCATTTT.